The 10 T cell receptor beta chains given below trace back to one sample, sequenced in a study of cytomegalovirus exposure and HLA in healthy donors. In the PCR, 60 Vbeta and 13 Jbeta primers were used. The method was immunoSEQ multiplex PCR; TCRdb's version includes in-frame clones alone and lacks a portion of them. The table includes some 150,000 clones, roughly 82% detected once. Sequencing was carried out using PBMCs. The receptors shown here come from a man aged 18 to 29 in good health and CMV-seropositive.

This chain connects TRBV13 to TRBJ2-5, with a weak D call TRBD2 (6 bases). The better agreement between TRBJ2-7 and the DNA end casts doubt on the J call. CDR3 size: 17 residues. The germline V gene has CDR1 PRHDT and CDR2 FYEKMQ (reference sequence). The DNA for the CDR3 is TGTGCCAGCAGCTTGGCGGGGTGGCAGGGTGGATTCGACGAGCAGTACTTC. Protein sequence: CASSLAGWQGGFDEQYF.

The chain is built from TRBV5-6 and TRBJ2-7; no firm D call. The CDR3 is 14 residues long. Germline V gene data show CDR1 as SGHDT and CDR2 as YYEEEE. Trimming pared 3 bases from V and 3 bases from J, leaving 13 bases between. CDR3 nucleotide sequence: TGTGCCAGCAGCTCTTTCGTCGACAACTACGAGCAGTACTTC. It codes for CASSSFVDNYEQYF.

The chain joins TRBV10-1 to TRBJ2-2, with TRBD2 as a possible D gene (5 bases). There are 12 residues in the CDR3. V was shortened by 10 bases and J by 7 bases, with 13 bases between the two germline ends. CDR1 and CDR2 (germline): WNHNN, SYGVQD (reference sequence). This CDR3 is CATKNGDGELFF. For the CDR3, the DNA is TGCGCCACCAAAAACGGGGACGGGGAGCTGTTTTTT.

The chain uses TRBV4-1 and TRBJ2-7; D uncertain. The CDR3 length is 15 residues. Trimming took 4 bases from V and 4 from J, leaving 17 bases between them. Germline V CDR1 and CDR2: MGHRA, YSYEKL. This CDR3 reads CASSPQTPSRYEQYF. The CDR3 DNA sequence: TGCGCCAGCAGCCCCCAGACCCCCTCCAGGTACGAGCAGTACTTC.

The gene calls are TRBV5-4 and TRBJ1-1, with no clear D. V gave up 4 bases and J gave up 0 bases, with 13 bases separating them. CDR1 is SGHNT, CDR2 YYREEE, per germline (reference sequence). The CDR3 has 15 amino acids. The CDR3 here is CASSGAHQLNTEAFF. As DNA, the CDR3 is TGTGCCAGCAGCGGTGCGCATCAATTGAACACTGAAGCTTTCTTT.

CDR3 in amino acids: CASSLVGTGGTDTQYF. For the CDR3, the DNA is TGTGCCAGCAGTTTAGTTGGGACAGGGGGCACAGATACGCAGTATTTT. The V call is TRBV27, the J call TRBJ2-3; 10 bases match TRBD1. CDR3 length equals 16 residues. Trimming cost V 2 bases and J 1 base; bases outside gene matches: 3. The germline CDR1 and CDR2 sequences are MNHEY and SMNVEV (reference sequence).

The chain recombines TRBV5-5 with TRBJ2-7; TRBD2 might be the D (5 bases). Germline V CDR1 and CDR2: SGHKS, YYEKEE (reference sequence). The CDR3 is 13 residues long. V gave up 6 bases and J gave up 0 bases, with 10 bases separating them. The CDR3 region is CASIQADSYEQYF. For the CDR3, the DNA is TGTGCCAGCATCCAAGCGGACTCCTACGAGCAGTACTTC.

This clone came up once. This sequence joins TRBV27 and TRBJ2-1; the match to TRBD1 covers 10 bases. V was clipped by 4 bases and J by 9 bases; unmatched bases: 12. The CDR3 contains 16 residues. Germline lookup yields CDR1 MNHEY and CDR2 SMNVEV (reference sequence). The DNA for the CDR3 is TGTGCCAGCAGTTCCGAGGACAGGGGGGGAAGAGGTGAGCAGTTCTTC. Its translation: CASSSEDRGGRGEQFF.

The chain couples TRBV7-9 to TRBJ1-1; D gene ambiguous. V was shortened by 7 bases and J by 1 base, with 7 bases between the two germline ends. The CDR3 totals 12 residues. Germline V gives CDR1 SEHNR, CDR2 FQNEAQ (reference sequence). Here the CDR3 reads CASTPGNTEAFF. CDR3 in DNA: TGTGCCAGCACTCCAGGGAACACTGAAGCTTTCTTT.

The CDR3 sequence is CASSSTIMAGGPWKQYF. CDR3 nucleotide sequence: TGTGCCAGCAGCTCCACTATTATGGCGGGAGGGCCTTGGAAGCAGTACTTC. This sequence joins TRBV5-6 and TRBJ2-7; TRBD2 matches at 9 bases. After removal of 3 bases from V and 8 bases from J, the junction contained 18 bases not matched to a gene. The length of the CDR3 is 17 residues. From germline, CDR1 is SGHDT and CDR2 YYEEEE.